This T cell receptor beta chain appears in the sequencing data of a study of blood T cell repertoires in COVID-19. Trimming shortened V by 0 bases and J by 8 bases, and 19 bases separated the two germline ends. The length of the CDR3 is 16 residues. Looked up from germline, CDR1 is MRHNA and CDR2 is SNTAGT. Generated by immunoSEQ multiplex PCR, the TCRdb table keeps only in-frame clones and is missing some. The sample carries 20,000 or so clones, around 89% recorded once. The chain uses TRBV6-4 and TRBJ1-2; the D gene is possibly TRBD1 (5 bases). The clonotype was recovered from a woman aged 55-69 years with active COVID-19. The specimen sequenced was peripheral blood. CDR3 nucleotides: TGTGCCAGCAGTGACTCCCCGCAGGGAGGCGGGGGAGGCTACACCTTC. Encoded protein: CASSDSPQGGGGGYTF.